What follows are 7 T cell receptor beta chains derived from one specimen sequenced in a study of shared clonotypes between healthy human individuals. The data were produced by immunoSEQ multiplex PCR, yet TCRdb's version contains in-frame clones alone and is incomplete. The sample holds hundreds of thousands of clones, around three quarters seen once. The sample taken for sequencing was memory CD4+ T cells sorted from blood. This sample's subset: CD45RA-negative fraction. The source of these receptors is a young woman in good health.

This clone turned up a few times. The chain combines TRBV5-1 with TRBJ2-1, with D unclear. Germline CDR1 is SGHRS and CDR2 is YFSETQ. Trimming pared 4 bases from V and 4 bases from J, leaving 15 bases between. The CDR3 is 15 residues long. The CDR3 here is CASSTEWEGYNEQFF. The CDR3 nucleotides are TGCGCCAGCAGCACGGAGTGGGAAGGATACAATGAGCAGTTCTTC. Filled out from reference TRBV5-1 and TRBJ2-1, the complete variable domain reads KAGVTQTPRYLIKTRGQQVTLSCSPISGHRSVSWYQQTPGQGLQFLFEYFSETQRNKGNFPGRFSGRQFSNSRSEMNVSTLELGDSALYLCASSTEWEGYNEQFFGPGTRLTVL.

The chain employs TRBV19 and TRBJ2-5, with 12 bases identical to TRBD2. The J call may be mistaken, given a closer DNA end match to TRBJ2-7. Germline V gene sequence: CDR1 LNHDA, CDR2 SQIVND (reference sequence). The CDR3 spans 14 residues. The CDR3 nucleotides are TGTGCCAGCTCCCTAGCGGGAGGGCCCGACGAGCAGTACTTC. Encoded protein: CASSLAGGPDEQYF.

This clone has a handful of counts. CDR3 sequence: CASSPGTGASYEQYF. Written as DNA, the CDR3 is TGCGCCAGCAGCCCAGGGACAGGGGCTTCCTACGAGCAGTACTTC. The chain is built from TRBV10-1 and TRBJ2-7; TRBD1 aligns across 10 bases. Germline values: CDR1 WNHNN, CDR2 SYGVQD (reference sequence). J lost 1 base, V lost 6 bases, and 6 bases had no gene match. The CDR3 totals 15 residues.

In the case of this clone: Mismatch with germline at one junction end may stem from a read error. The chain links TRBV2 to TRBJ1-4; tentative D call: TRBD1 (6 bases). The CDR3 is 12 amino acids. Germline CDR1 reads SNHLY; CDR2 reads FYNNEI. CDR3 loop: CASSVTGTRGLF. Here the CDR3 DNA reads TGTGCCAGCAGTGTTACAGGGACGAGGGGACTTTTT.

This chain uses TRBV27 with TRBJ2-6; no firm D call. Germline V gives CDR1 MNHEY, CDR2 SMNVEV (reference sequence). V lost 5 bases and J 4 bases, leaving 9 bases between the germline ends. This CDR3 spans 14 amino acids. The CDR3 loop is CASSRATGANVLTF. CDR3 nucleotides: TGTGCCAGCAGTCGGGCGACCGGGGCCAACGTCCTGACTTTC.

The rearrangement links TRBV19 to TRBJ2-4, with 13 bases fitting TRBD2. In germline, CDR1 is LNHDA, CDR2 SQIVND (reference sequence). Trimming at V came to 7 bases and at J to 5 bases, leaving 8 bases not matched to a gene. The CDR3 loop spans 16 amino acids. CDR3 coding DNA: TGTGCCAGTAAATTTGGACTAGCGGGAGACCAAAACATTCAGTACTTC. It specifies CASKFGLAGDQNIQYF.

This clone was recorded once. The chain links TRBV27 to TRBJ1-1; tentative D call: TRBD1 (6 bases). The germline CDR1 and CDR2 sequences are MNHEY and SMNVEV (reference sequence). This CDR3 is 15 amino acids long. The V gene lost 2 bases and the J gene lost 4 bases, with 14 bases spanning the gap. The CDR3 loop reads CASSLMKVGGTEAFF. In DNA, the CDR3 is TGTGCCAGCAGTTTAATGAAGGTAGGGGGCACTGAAGCTTTCTTT.